The following is a T cell receptor (beta chain) sequence with its context. This clonotype has only a few counts. Its specific antigen is unknown. There are no base qualities to consult, and no much larger clone falls within one base. The receptor library was made with 5' RACE. The instrument given in TCRdb is Illumina HiSeq 2000. Template switching added a universal primer binding site, and the final cDNA carried a unique molecular identifier that allowed TCR cDNA molecules to be counted accurately. Specific primers in the conserved constant-segment region were used to synthesize first-strand cDNA for TCR alpha and beta chains. To control for contamination, each cDNA library was double barcoded with a SMART-Mk sample barcode plus Illumina barcodes. TruSeq adapter sequences along with Illumina sample barcodes were introduced in two successive PCR steps. TCR alpha and beta cDNA libraries were sequenced on the Illumina HiSeq platform with custom primers. The authors processed their data as follows. Unique molecular identifiers were extracted from raw reads with MiGEC, and CDR3 positions were determined with MiXCR. Recombination models were inferred per individual with the repgenHMM and IGoR tools using an EM algorithm. The analysis of shared clonotypes was done with the tcR package in R, with sharing normalized by the product of cloneset sizes. Out-of-frame nonproductive sequences were analyzed to study raw recombination free of thymic and clonal selection effects. Through fastp at Q25 and MiXCR, TCRdb rebuilt clones from the public reads, retaining in-frame beta chains. Rows are unified per CDR3 protein, each entry keeping the most common DNA and genes. The V and J calls come from TCRdb's annotation, not from the publication. For this sample there are hundreds of thousands of distinct CDR3 sequences; 15% to 20% appear just once. The ten largest clonotypes hold around 12% of the sample.

Only healthy Caucasian donors were included. Three pairs of female monozygotic twins, all aged about 18 to 29 years, were included in the twin cohort. Peripheral blood mononuclear cells were used as the source from which RNA for TCR libraries was isolated. This sample was included in a study of identical twins (dated by TCRdb to 2016 to 2017). Broadly, across the study: The study deep-sequenced TCR alpha and beta repertoires from monozygotic twins, unrelated adults of various ages and cord blood to test whether fetal clonotypes persist. To rule out contamination, replicate twin experiments were performed at different times with different library preparation protocols. The research as a whole found: Zero-insertion analyses could be partly confounded by invariant T cells such as MAIT and iNKT, although diverse VJ usage argued against such confounding for most clonotypes. Compared with coincidental sharing between unrelated individuals, out-of-frame TCR alpha sequences shared between twins had an excess of sequences with low generation probability. Fewer insertions were carried by abundant cord blood beta clonotypes; a weaker similar trend was observed in young adult naive repertoires, while no such trend was observed in memory repertoires. In beta out-of-frame sequences, excess twin sharing was weaker, because having fewer shared sequences lowered the signal-to-noise ratio. Recombination models systematically underestimated out-of-frame TCR alpha sharing in monozygotic twins but agreed with sharing between unrelated individuals. Because the same donors could not be followed over many years, the conclusions relied on cross-sectional statistical analysis.

This same sample was also taken into another study, of T cells expressing NK-cell markers. That second publication adds: Seven to nine donors provided sorted CD3+CD56+NKG2C+, CD3+CD56+NKG2C- and CD3+CD56-NKG2C+ T-cell subsets, whose TCR beta-chain repertoires were profiled. Among the eight sequenced donors, only one was HCMV-seronegative, while the other seven were HCMV-seropositive. To restrict sorting to alphabetaTCR-expressing T cells, an anti-gammadeltaTCR antibody was added in several experiments. In five to seven donors, the dominant CD3+CD56+NKG2C+ clonotypes were among the top 10 CD8+ clonotypes and accounted for about 1.0-7.5% of CD8+ T cells. Those dominant clonotypes were again the most abundant among CD3+CD56-NKG2C+ cells in several donors, at roughly 28.3-65%. Whether the expanded NKG2C-expressing T cell clones were specific for HCMV antigens remained unclear. Randomly selected healthy volunteers, three men and five women, were used as the eight sequenced donors. To determine HCMV serostatus, a commercial ELISA kit was used to detect HCMV-specific IgG in serum. For a handful of donors, unsorted PBMC were also used to sequence bulk peripheral blood T-cell repertoires. Reads were demultiplexed and grouped by UMI with MIGEC, and clonotypes were assembled and quantified with MiTCR. To exclude erroneous sequences, only TCR cDNA sequences supported by at least two reads were retained. Downstream repertoire analysis used the tcR package, and clonotypes were matched across fractions by CDR3 nucleotide sequence plus V segment. VDJmatch was used to annotate antigen specificity against VDJdb, with one amino acid substitution in CDR3 permitted.

Sequencing was carried out using PBMCs. The receptor's source is a woman aged 18-29 years in good health.

The DNA is TGTGCCAGCAGTTCCCGGGACAGGGGAGAAGCTTTCTTT. It encodes CASSSRDRGEAFF. The chain is assembled from TRBV12-3 or TRBV12-4 and TRBJ1-1; TRBD1 agrees with 10 junctional bases. From cysteine to phenylalanine, the CDR3 is 13 amino acids long. Only the CDR3 region is kept as DNA, spanning 39 bases read in frame from base 1. Unmatched junction bases come to 4, with V trimmed by 4 bases and J by 8 bases.